Following are 23 T cell receptor beta chains from one sample sequenced in a study of shared clonotypes between healthy human individuals. TCRdb's table, derived via immunoSEQ multiplex PCR, lists solely in-frame clones and lacks some. The table has hundreds of thousands of clones, 74% seen once. What was sequenced was memory CD4+ T cells sorted from blood. The sample's subset: CD45RA-negative fraction. Receptor source: a woman between 25 and 40 years old in good health.

The chain joins TRBV14 to TRBJ1-3, with no clear D. Germline loops: CDR1 SGHDN, CDR2 FVKESK. The V gene lost 3 bases and the J gene lost 5 bases, with 17 bases spanning the gap. The CDR3 runs 16 residues. Written as DNA, the CDR3 is TGTGCCAGCAGCCATACTACAGCCAGAGAGAGAAACACCATATATTTT. Amino acid sequence: CASSHTTARERNTIYF.

The chain links TRBV5-1 to TRBJ2-1, with 8 bases matching TRBD2. CDR1 and CDR2 (germline): SGHRS, YFSETQ. The J segment lost 6 bases and the V segment lost 2 bases, leaving 7 bases of the junction unmatched. The CDR3 is made up of 15 amino acids. The CDR3 DNA reads TGCGCCAGCAGCTTAAGAGCGGGAGAGGGCAATGAGCAGTTCTTC. Encoded protein: CASSLRAGEGNEQFF.

The chain joins TRBV5-8 to TRBJ2-1, with TRBD2 matching 7 bases. CDR1 SGHTS and CDR2 YDEGEE come from the germline V gene. The trim removed 3 bases at V and 7 bases at J, leaving 4 bases unmatched. This CDR3 contains 13 residues. The CDR3: CASSWRGRNEQFF. The CDR3 DNA reads as TGTGCCAGCAGCTGGCGGGGGAGGAATGAGCAGTTCTTC.

This clone showed up just once. V usage is TRBV2 and J usage is TRBJ1-5; D unresolved. V gave up 7 bases and J gave up 5 bases, with 9 bases separating them. This CDR3 is built from 12 residues. Germline V gene sequence: CDR1 SNHLY, CDR2 FYNNEI. The CDR3 protein is CASKETDQPQHF. CDR3 nucleotide sequence: TGTGCCAGCAAAGAGACGGATCAGCCCCAGCATTTT.

The V gene is TRBV29-1, the J gene TRBJ2-1, with D possibly being TRBD2 (6 bases). Germline-derived CDR1 and CDR2 are SQVTM and ANQGSEA. V lost 4 bases and J 7 bases, leaving 17 bases between the germline ends. The CDR3 is 14 amino acids. The CDR3 is CSVGGDVRYNEQFF. The CDR3 DNA follows: TGCAGCGTTGGGGGGGACGTCAGGTATAATGAGCAGTTCTTC.

This clone was seen more than once but under ten times. The rearrangement joins TRBV7-8 to TRBJ2-2, with D unclear. CDR1 is SGHVS, CDR2 FQNEAQ, per germline. The CDR3 consists of 16 residues. Trimming removed 5 bases from V and 7 bases from J, with 20 bases in between. In DNA form, the CDR3 reads TGTGCCAGCAGCGAAGTACTCCCTAAGGTTGGCGGGGAGCTGTTTTTT. This encodes CASSEVLPKVGGELFF.

Turning to this clone: This CDR3 is also generated by other DNA sequences in the sample. V is TRBV7-9 and J is TRBJ1-3; D gene uncertain. The CDR3 is 16 amino acids. CDR1 and CDR2 from the germline V gene are SEHNR and FQNEAQ (reference sequence). Trimming took off 0 bases at V and 0 bases at J, with 9 bases between the two ends. The CDR3 DNA follows: TGTGCCAGCAGCTTAGCGCAGCCCGGCTCTGGAAACACCATATATTTT. It specifies CASSLAQPGSGNTIYF.

The chain employs TRBV27 and TRBJ1-1; 10 bases map to TRBD1. The CDR3 loop spans 15 amino acids. J was trimmed by 3 bases and V by 7 bases; bases with no gene match: 8. Germline CDR1 reads MNHEY; CDR2 reads SMNVEV (reference sequence). The CDR3 region has the DNA TGTGCCAGCAACCGACAGGGGGCACAGGACACTGAAGCTTTCTTT. Translated: CASNRQGAQDTEAFF.

The chain recombines TRBV6-5 with TRBJ2-7; 8 nucleotides align to TRBD1. The germline CDR1 and CDR2 sequences are MNHEY and SVGAGI. J gave up 0 bases and V 6 bases, and 7 bases lay outside the gene matches. The CDR3 contains 15 residues. The CDR3 spells CASSYDRGLSYEQYF. The DNA of the CDR3 is TGTGCCAGCAGCTACGACAGGGGCCTCTCCTACGAGCAGTACTTC.

The chain links TRBV5-1 to TRBJ1-1; D possibly corresponds to TRBD1 (5 bases). Germline values: CDR1 SGHRS, CDR2 YFSETQ. Trimming took off 4 bases at V and 3 bases at J, with 13 bases between the two ends. The CDR3 totals 14 residues. The CDR3 sequence: CASSRAWGDTEAFF. CDR3 DNA: TGCGCCAGCAGCCGAGCTTGGGGCGACACTGAAGCTTTCTTT.

This clone appeared a single time. V gene TRBV11-2 combines with J gene TRBJ2-5; 7 positions agree with TRBD2. Trimming removed 0 bases from V and 10 bases from J; junction bases left unmatched: 11. This CDR3 is built from 15 residues. Germline V CDR1 and CDR2: SGHAT, FQNNGV. CDR3 nucleotides: TGTGCCAGCAGCTTAGATTGGACGCCGCGGGGGATCCAGTACTTC. Amino acids: CASSLDWTPRGIQYF.

This clone was recorded many times. The sample holds other DNA sequences that translate to the same CDR3. V is TRBV5-6 and J is TRBJ2-6; D is tentatively TRBD1 or TRBD2 (5 bases each). Per the germline V gene, CDR1 is SGHDT and CDR2 is YYEEEE. The CDR3 has 16 residues. Trimming stripped 6 bases from V and 1 base from J, with 14 bases between. In DNA, the CDR3 is TGTGCCAGCACCAGCCGGGGCTTATCTGGGGCCAACGTCCTGACTTTC. It codes for CASTSRGLSGANVLTF.

The chain uses TRBV7-8 and TRBJ2-1; 8 nucleotides line up with TRBD2. V trimming: 2 bases; J trimming: 7 bases; junction bases outside the gene matches: 7. Looked up from germline, CDR1 is SGHVS and CDR2 is FQNEAQ. This CDR3 has 15 residues. CDR3 bases: TGTGCCAGCAGCTTAAGCGGGAGTCGGTCAAATGAGCAGTTCTTC. It codes for CASSLSGSRSNEQFF.

This clone was seen only a few times. This chain links TRBV6-1 with TRBJ2-2; the D gene is possibly TRBD2 (5 bases). Trimming removed 4 bases from V and 6 bases from J, with 15 bases in between. CDR3 length equals 15 residues. Germline V lookup: CDR1 MNHNS, CDR2 SASEGT. The CDR3 spells CASSGPLRGPGELFF. The CDR3 nucleotides are TGTGCCAGCAGTGGCCCCTTGAGAGGGCCCGGGGAGCTGTTTTTT.

The chain links TRBV13 to TRBJ2-7, with a tentative D call TRBD2 (5 bases). Trimming cost V 3 bases and J 0 bases, with 6 bases left between them. In germline, CDR1 is PRHDT, CDR2 FYEKMQ (reference sequence). The CDR3 is made up of 13 amino acids. CDR3 bases: TGTGCCAGCAGCTTTCGGGACTCCTACGAGCAGTACTTC. Translation: CASSFRDSYEQYF.

There are many counts of this clone. Other nucleotide sequences from this sample produce the same CDR3. The chain combines TRBV19 with TRBJ2-1; 9 bases fit TRBD2. V gave up 3 bases and J gave up 7 bases; unmatched junction bases: 4. The CDR3 runs to 14 residues. CDR1 and CDR2 from the germline V gene are LNHDA and SQIVND (reference sequence). The CDR3 DNA reads TGTGCCAGTAGTATCCGGACTAGCGAAAATGAGCAGTTCTTC. Residues: CASSIRTSENEQFF.

The rearrangement links TRBV11-3 to TRBJ2-2, with 12 bases lining up with TRBD2. J gave up 5 bases and V 4 bases, and 11 bases lay outside the gene matches. The CDR3 is made up of 18 amino acids. Germline-derived CDR1 and CDR2 are SGHNT and YENEEA. The DNA of the CDR3 is TGTGCCAGCAGCTCTAGCGGGAGGGCGTCGAGACGAACCGGGGAGCTGTTTTTT. Encoded protein: CASSSSGRASRRTGELFF.

This chain connects TRBV7-2 to TRBJ2-5, with unresolved D. The length of the CDR3 is 15 residues. Germline V gene data show CDR1 as SGHTA and CDR2 as FQGNSA. Between the trimmed V and J ends, which lost 4 bases and 5 bases, there was a span of 17 bases. The CDR3 region is CASSSQGYVVETQYF. The CDR3, as DNA: TGTGCCAGCAGCTCCCAAGGGTACGTGGTTGAGACCCAGTACTTC. Full variable domain (outside the CDR3, taken from reference TRBV7-2 and TRBJ2-5): GAGVSQSPSNKVTEKGKDVELRCDPISGHTALYWYRQSLGQGLEFLIYFQGNSAPDKSGLPSDRFSAERTGGSVSTLTIQRTQQEDSAVYLCASSSQGYVVETQYFGPGTRLLVL.

On this clone: At the DNA level, this CDR3 is encoded by other sequences in the same sample as well. The CDR3 loop is CASSLARNTDTQYF. The CDR3 coding sequence is TGCGCCAGCAGCTTGGCGCGGAACACAGATACGCAGTATTTT. J is TRBJ2-3 and V is TRBV5-1; the D is unclear. The CDR3 sequence is 14 residues long. Germline values: CDR1 SGHRS, CDR2 YFSETQ. The germline V and J ends were trimmed by 0 bases and 2 bases, with 7 bases remaining between them.

As regards this clone: The same CDR3 also results from other DNA sequences found in this sample. V usage is TRBV2 and J usage is TRBJ2-2; 11 nucleotides align to TRBD1. V lost 8 bases to trimming and J lost 6 bases; unmatched junction nucleotides: 5. The CDR3 totals 14 residues. The germline V gene encodes CDR1 SNHLY and CDR2 FYNNEI. CDR3 DNA: TGTGCCAGCGGGGGGACAGGGGGGGCCGGGGAGCTGTTTTTT. This encodes CASGGTGGAGELFF.

J is TRBJ2-4 and V is TRBV28; possibly TRBD2 for D (6 bases). The CDR3 contains 13 residues. CDR1 is MDHEN and CDR2 is SYDVKM in the germline V gene. Between the trimmed V and J ends, which lost 6 bases and 7 bases, there was a span of 13 bases. CDR3 nucleotides: TGTGCCAGCAGCCTGGTGCGGGGTAACATTCAGTACTTC. Translation gives CASSLVRGNIQYF.

The table lists this clone with a few counts. The chain is built from TRBV6-5 and TRBJ2-1; D may be TRBD1 (5 bases). The CDR3 is made up of 14 amino acids. From germline, CDR1 is MNHEY and CDR2 SVGAGI. V gave up 5 bases and J gave up 4 bases, with 12 bases separating them. The CDR3 loop is CASSRERQYNEQFF. CDR3 DNA sequence: TGTGCCAGCAGTCGAGAACGACAGTACAATGAGCAGTTCTTC.

This chain links TRBV5-5 with TRBJ2-7; D gene unclear. The ends were cut back, 0 bases at V and 2 bases at J, with 12 bases in the middle. CDR1 is SGHKS, CDR2 YYEKEE, per germline (reference sequence). This CDR3 has 15 amino acids. CDR3 residues: CASSLGAEPTYEQYF. Written as DNA, the CDR3 is TGTGCCAGCAGCTTGGGTGCAGAGCCCACCTACGAGCAGTACTTC. Using reference TRBV5-5 and TRBJ2-7 for the parts outside the CDR3, the full variable domain is DAGVTQSPTHLIKTRGQQVTLRCSPISGHKSVSWYQQVLGQGPQFIFQYYEKEERGRGNFPDRFSARQFPNYSSELNVNALLLGDSALYLCASSLGAEPTYEQYFGPGTRLTVT.